This T cell receptor beta chain was profiled in a study of T cell responses to AZD1222 COVID-19 vaccine. Study-wide context: Pooling of second doses given at about 4 or about 12 weeks was done.

Libraries were prepared by immunoSEQ multiplex PCR; TCRdb keeps only in-frame clonotypes and omits some of them. The table shows approximately 140,000 clones, with around 94% occurring only once. V was cut by 7 bases and J by 7 bases, with 27 bases left in between. This CDR3 comprises 17 residues. Germline V CDR1 and CDR2: SGHRS, YFSETQ. The sample in question was peripheral blood, obtained on day 0 of AZD1222 vaccination. This TCR derives from an adult in good health. The rearrangement links TRBV5-1 to TRBJ2-1; the D gene is possibly TRBD2 (6 bases). The CDR3 here is CASLRNPGLQSENEQFF. CDR3 nucleotide sequence: TGCGCCAGCCTCCGGAACCCGGGACTTCAATCGGAAAATGAGCAGTTCTTC.